The 27 T cell receptor beta chains below were found in one sample sequenced in a study of blood T cell repertoires in COVID-19. The assay was immunoSEQ multiplex PCR, and TCRdb's table has in-frame clones only and misses some. The sample lists approximately 50,000 clones; 80% to 95% were seen once. Source material: peripheral blood. The receptors derive from a man in his fifties with active COVID-19.

The gene calls are TRBV3-1 (or the pseudogene TRBV3-2) and TRBJ1-2; possible D gene TRBD1, 5 bases. CDR1 and CDR2 from the germline V gene are LGHDT and YNNKEL (reference sequence). Trimming cost V 7 bases and J 8 bases, with 23 bases left between them. CDR3 length: 15 residues. CDR3 residues: CASKPGDRYSRGYTF. CDR3 DNA: TGTGCCAGCAAACCGGGAGACAGATACTCGAGGGGCTACACCTTC.

This chain connects TRBV4-2 to TRBJ2-1; D may be TRBD1 (6 bases). This CDR3 region has 15 residues. In germline, CDR1 is LGHNA, CDR2 YNFKEQ. Deletions cut 4 bases from V and 1 base from J, with 11 bases between. CDR3 residues: CASSRDGQSYNEQFF. The CDR3 DNA reads TGTGCCAGCAGCCGAGATGGACAGTCCTACAATGAGCAGTTCTTC.

This rearrangement joins TRBV9 to TRBJ1-2; D ambiguous. Trimming removed 0 bases at V and 0 bases at J, with 6 bases between. From germline, CDR1 is SGDLS and CDR2 YYNGEE. The CDR3 loop spans 14 amino acids. The CDR3 spells CASSVARSNYGYTF. The DNA for the CDR3 is TGTGCCAGCAGCGTAGCTAGGTCTAACTATGGCTACACCTTC.

CDR3 DNA sequence: TGTGCCAGCAGTCCGGACAGGGGGCGCATAGAGCAGTACTTC. Translation: CASSPDRGRIEQYF. The gene calls are TRBV3-1 (or the pseudogene TRBV3-2) and TRBJ2-7, with 11 bases fitting TRBD1. Looked up from germline, CDR1 is LGHDT and CDR2 is YNNKEL (reference sequence). Trimming cost V 6 bases and J 7 bases; bases outside gene matches: 8. The CDR3 spans 14 residues.

The genes are TRBV7-2 and TRBJ1-5; D is unresolved. The germline V gene encodes CDR1 SGHTA and CDR2 FQGNSA. The ends were cut back, 3 bases at V and 6 bases at J, with 6 bases in the middle. The CDR3 is 12 amino acids. The CDR3 protein is CASSFLSQPQHF. CDR3 nucleotide sequence: TGTGCCAGCAGCTTTTTGAGTCAGCCCCAGCATTTT.

The gene calls are TRBV5-6 and TRBJ1-4, with 7 bases identical to TRBD1. V shed 1 base, J shed 3 bases, and the junction held 0 bases outside the gene matches. The germline V gene encodes CDR1 SGHDT and CDR2 YYEEEE. The length of the CDR3 is 14 residues. CDR3 protein: CASSLTGANEKLFF. The CDR3 bases are TGTGCCAGCAGCTTGACAGGGGCTAATGAAAAACTGTTTTTT. Full variable domain (missing parts from reference TRBV5-6 and TRBJ1-4): DAGVTQSPTHLIKTRGQQVTLRCSPKSGHDTVSWYQQALGQGPQFIFQYYEEEERQRGNFPDRFSGHQFPNYSSELNVNALLLGDSALYLCASSLTGANEKLFFGSGTQLSVL.

This rearrangement joins TRBV13 to TRBJ2-3; possibly TRBD2 for D (5 bases). This CDR3 contains 18 residues. Trimming took 5 bases from V and 0 from J, leaving 21 bases between them. Germline V lookup: CDR1 PRHDT, CDR2 FYEKMQ (reference sequence). The CDR3 sequence is CASSPTDLDGGSTDTQYF. CDR3 DNA sequence: TGTGCCAGCAGCCCAACCGACCTAGATGGAGGAAGCACAGATACGCAGTATTTT. Using reference TRBV13 and TRBJ2-3 for the parts outside the CDR3, the full variable domain is AAGVIQSPRHLIKEKRETATLKCYPIPRHDTVYWYQQGPGQDPQFLISFYEKMQSDKGSIPDRFSAQQFSDYHSELNMSSLELGDSALYFCASSPTDLDGGSTDTQYFGPGTRLTVL.

V and J are TRBV7-8 and TRBJ2-1, with 10 bases fitting TRBD2. Germline values: CDR1 SGHVS, CDR2 FQNEAQ. This CDR3 is built from 18 residues. The J segment lost 0 bases and the V segment lost 4 bases, leaving 9 bases of the junction unmatched. The CDR3 is CASSSPTSGTSSYNEQFF. The CDR3 DNA is TGTGCCAGCAGCTCCCCAACTAGCGGGACGAGCTCCTACAATGAGCAGTTCTTC.

The chain links TRBV7-9 to TRBJ2-1; TRBD1 agrees at 9 bases. Germline V gene data show CDR1 as SEHNR and CDR2 as FQNEAQ (reference sequence). The V and J ends lost 1 base and 8 bases, in that order; junction bases with no gene match: 6. The CDR3 length is 15 residues. DNA for the CDR3: TGTGCCAGCAGCTTAGTGCTGGGACAGGGCCATGAGCAGTTCTTC. It yields the protein CASSLVLGQGHEQFF.

V usage is TRBV11-2 and J usage is TRBJ1-2; 9 bases align to TRBD1. This CDR3 comprises 14 residues. J gave up 5 bases and V 7 bases, and 8 bases lay outside the gene matches. Germline V gene sequence: CDR1 SGHAT, CDR2 FQNNGV. As DNA, the CDR3 is TGTGCCAGCACCCACAGGGGGCTAGGTTATGGCTACACCTTC. Translation gives CASTHRGLGYGYTF.

The CDR3 nucleotides read TGTGCCAGCAGCCAAGATGGGAGAACTTACAATGAGCAGTTCTTC. It encodes CASSQDGRTYNEQFF. V usage is TRBV4-2 and J usage is TRBJ2-1; tentative D call: TRBD2 (5 bases). The CDR3 length is 15 residues. Germline-derived CDR1 and CDR2 are LGHNA and YNFKEQ. Trimming shortened V by 0 bases and J by 4 bases, and 10 bases separated the two germline ends.

The sample holds one count of this clone. The chain links TRBV25-1 to TRBJ1-3, with 9 bases aligning to TRBD1. Trimming took 6 bases from V and 1 from J; bases not matched to a gene: 13. CDR1 MGHDK and CDR2 SYGVNS come from the germline V gene. The CDR3 runs to 18 residues. CDR3 bases: TGTGCCAGCAGAAGTTCCCCGGGACAGGGAGAATCTGGAAACACCATATATTTT. Its protein is CASRSSPGQGESGNTIYF.

This rearrangement joins TRBV3-1 (or the pseudogene TRBV3-2) to TRBJ2-7, with 9 bases that match TRBD1. The CDR3 spans 12 residues. Germline CDR1 is LGHDT and CDR2 is YNNKEL (reference sequence). V was clipped by 4 bases and J by 7 bases; unmatched bases: 2. The CDR3 DNA reads as TGTGCCAGCAGCCGAGACAGGGGGGAGCAGTACTTC. Translating it yields CASSRDRGEQYF.

This clone showed up just once. The V gene is TRBV11-3, the J gene TRBJ2-1; 11 bases line up with TRBD2. The CDR3 covers 16 residues. With V trimmed by 5 bases and J by 4 bases, 7 bases remained unmatched. CDR1 SGHNT and CDR2 YENEEA come from the germline V gene. CDR3 nucleotide sequence: TGTGCCAGCAGCCCGGGACTAGCGGCCCATTACAATGAGCAGTTCTTC. Translating it yields CASSPGLAAHYNEQFF.

This clone has just one count. The rearrangement joins TRBV12-3 or TRBV12-4 to TRBJ2-5; D is ambiguous. The CDR3 covers 12 residues. Trimming pared 4 bases from V and 4 bases from J, leaving 7 bases between. The CDR3 DNA is TGTGCCAGCAGTTCCTCCAGAGAGACCCAGTACTTC. This translates into CASSSSRETQYF.

This clone has a single count. This chain joins TRBV5-1 and TRBJ2-2; 8 nucleotides align to TRBD2. The CDR3 spans 16 residues. V was clipped by 0 bases and J by 6 bases; unmatched bases: 7. Germline CDR1 SGHRS, CDR2 YFSETQ. The CDR3 region is CASSLASGGAPGELFF. The CDR3 nucleotides are TGCGCCAGCAGCTTGGCCTCCGGGGGGGCCCCCGGGGAGCTGTTTTTT. Variable domain in full (rest from reference TRBV5-1 and TRBJ2-2): KAGVTQTPRYLIKTRGQQVTLSCSPISGHRSVSWYQQTPGQGLQFLFEYFSETQRNKGNFPGRFSGRQFSNSRSEMNVSTLELGDSALYLCASSLASGGAPGELFFGEGSRLTVL.

The chain is built from TRBV7-8 and TRBJ2-7; 8 bases are a match to TRBD2. J gave up 6 bases and V 1 base, and 8 bases lay outside the gene matches. There are 15 residues in the CDR3. Germline V CDR1 and CDR2: SGHVS, FQNEAQ. CDR3 coding DNA: TGTGCCAGCAGCTTAGTGCAGCGGGAGTACTTCGAGCAGTACTTC. Its translation is CASSLVQREYFEQYF.

This clone showed up just a few times. The chain has TRBV5-4 and TRBJ1-1; a possible D gene is TRBD1 (5 bases). V was pared by 1 base and J by 2 bases, with 12 bases between. Germline V CDR1 and CDR2: SGHNT, YYREEE (reference sequence). This CDR3 spans 15 amino acids. CDR3 sequence (DNA): TGTGCCAGCAGCTTGCTGCAGGGTACTAACACTGAAGCTTTCTTT. Amino acid sequence: CASSLLQGTNTEAFF. The entire variable domain, with the rest obtained from reference TRBV5-4 and TRBJ1-1, is as follows: ETGVTQSPTHLIKTRGQQVTLRCSSQSGHNTVSWYQQALGQGPQFIFQYYREEENGRGNFPPRFSGLQFPNYSSELNVNALELDDSALYLCASSLLQGTNTEAFFGQGTRLTVV.

The J gene is TRBJ2-1, the V gene TRBV5-1, with a possible D match to TRBD1 (5 bases). The CDR3 runs 12 residues. V lost 7 bases to trimming and J lost 5 bases, with 10 bases between them. The germline V gene has CDR1 SGHRS and CDR2 YFSETQ. This chain's CDR3 is CASQQDHNEQFF. In nucleotides, the CDR3 is TGCGCCAGCCAACAGGATCACAATGAGCAGTTCTTC.

The gene calls are TRBV7-2 and TRBJ2-1, with D maybe TRBD1 (5 bases). There are 15 residues in the CDR3. The V and J ends lost 3 bases and 4 bases respectively, with 13 bases between them. Germline V gene data show CDR1 as SGHTA and CDR2 as FQGNSA. The CDR3 nucleotides are TGTGCCAGCAGCTTTTCCCAGGGTGCTTACAATGAGCAGTTCTTC. Its translation is CASSFSQGAYNEQFF.

This chain joins TRBV7-2 and TRBJ2-3; TRBD1 might be the D (6 bases). CDR1 is SGHTA, CDR2 FQGNSA, per germline. The CDR3 has 15 residues. Deletions cut 5 bases from V and 4 bases from J, with 16 bases between. The CDR3 region is CASSPGGREADTQYF. In nucleotides, the CDR3 is TGTGCCAGCAGCCCTGGGGGCAGGGAAGCAGATACGCAGTATTTT.

V usage is TRBV4-1 and J usage is TRBJ2-3; D ambiguous. The CDR3 has 14 residues. The germline V and J ends were trimmed by 4 bases and 6 bases, with 14 bases remaining between them. Germline V gene sequence: CDR1 MGHRA, CDR2 YSYEKL. The CDR3 sequence is CASSPLGLRDTQYF. CDR3 coding DNA: TGCGCCAGCAGCCCCTTGGGCCTTCGGGATACGCAGTATTTT.

This rearrangement joins TRBV4-2 to TRBJ2-7, with TRBD1 identical over 7 bases. The germline V gene encodes CDR1 LGHNA and CDR2 YNFKEQ. The trim removed 0 bases at V and 3 bases at J, leaving 5 bases unmatched. This CDR3 comprises 15 residues. The chain's CDR3 is CASSQEDRANYEQYF. The CDR3 coding sequence is TGTGCCAGCAGCCAAGAAGACAGGGCGAACTACGAGCAGTACTTC.

This rearrangement joins TRBV5-4 to TRBJ1-1; 11 bases are shared with TRBD1. V lost 2 bases and J lost 4; bases outside the gene matches: 4. The V gene's germline CDR1 is SGHNT and CDR2 YYREEE (reference sequence). This CDR3 is built from 15 residues. CDR3 nucleotide sequence: TGTGCCAGCAGCTTAGAAGGACAGGGGGCCACTGAAGCTTTCTTT. This sequence encodes CASSLEGQGATEAFF.

The V call is TRBV18, the J call TRBJ1-2; TRBD1 matches 11 bases. CDR3 length: 15 amino acids. V gave up 6 bases and J gave up 3 bases; unmatched junction bases: 6. Germline loops: CDR1 KGHSH, CDR2 LQKENI. The CDR3 DNA is TGTGCCAGCTCTTCGAAGGGACAGGGGGACTATGGCTACACCTTC. It is translated as CASSSKGQGDYGYTF.

This clone was observed a single time. V and J are TRBV25-1 and TRBJ2-7; the D gene is possibly TRBD1 (5 bases). The V gene's germline CDR1 is MGHDK and CDR2 SYGVNS. Trimming shortened V by 5 bases and J by 2 bases, and 10 bases separated the two germline ends. The CDR3 extends over 13 amino acids. The CDR3 loop reads CASSNQGTYEQYF. Written as DNA, the CDR3 is TGTGCCAGCAGTAATCAGGGTACCTACGAGCAGTACTTC.

The rearrangement uses TRBV7-2 and TRBJ2-7; the match to TRBD1 covers 10 bases. The ends lost 4 bases at V and 8 bases at J; junction bases unmatched: 5. This CDR3 comprises 13 residues. Germline CDR1 is SGHTA and CDR2 is FQGNSA. CDR3 residues: CASSWDRGSQQYF. CDR3 coding DNA: TGTGCCAGCAGCTGGGACAGGGGTTCCCAGCAGTACTTC.